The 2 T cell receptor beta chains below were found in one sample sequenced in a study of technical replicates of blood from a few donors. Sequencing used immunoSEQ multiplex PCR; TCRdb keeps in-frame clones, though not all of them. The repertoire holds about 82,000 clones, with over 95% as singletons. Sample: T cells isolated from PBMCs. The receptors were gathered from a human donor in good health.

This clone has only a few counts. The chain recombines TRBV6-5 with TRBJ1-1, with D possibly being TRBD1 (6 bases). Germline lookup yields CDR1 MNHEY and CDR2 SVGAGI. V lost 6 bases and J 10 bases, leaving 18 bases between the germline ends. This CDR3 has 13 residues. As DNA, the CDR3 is TGTGCCAGCAGCCCTAATCCAGGGGCTGGAGCTTTCTTT. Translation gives CASSPNPGAGAFF.

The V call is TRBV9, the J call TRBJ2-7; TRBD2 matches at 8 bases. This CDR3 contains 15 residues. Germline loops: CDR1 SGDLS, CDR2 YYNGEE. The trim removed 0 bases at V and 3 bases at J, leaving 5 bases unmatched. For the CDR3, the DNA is TGTGCCAGCAGCGTAGATAATAGCGGGATCTACGAGCAGTACTTC. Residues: CASSVDNSGIYEQYF.